The rows below give T cell receptor beta chains drawn from one sample of a study of early T cells in non-severe SARS-CoV-2 infection. TCRdb ran MiXCR on the 5' RACE reads and lists one entry per CDR3 protein. The profile shows under 95,000 distinct CDR3 sequences, roughly 12% of them singletons. The sequencing input was whole blood. Receptors originate from an adult who was a healthcare worker with PCR-confirmed SARS-CoV-2 infection or an uninfected control (not recorded which). Each CDR3 is given without its conserved first and last residue.

TRBJ1-6,TRBV6-5,ASSYSAGRNNSPLH
TRBJ2-7,TRBV6-5,ASSYSLQGAYEQY
TRBJ2-7,TRBV6-2/TRBV6-3,ASTFGLPQEQY
TRBJ1-2,TRBV7-9,ASSPPGGQGIYGYT
TRBJ2-7,TRBV19,ASSFAGTDYEQY
TRBJ2-5,TRBV10-3,AISESLQGLPTVGTSGRQETQY
TRBJ2-5,TRBV28,ASSLRTSGEETQY
TRBJ2-2,TRBV30,AWRPTGGENTGELF
TRBJ2-5,TRBV11-2,ASSFSQWGGTQY
TRBJ2-1,TRBV6-4,ASSEGQRRSYNEQF
TRBJ1-2,TRBV7-9,ASSPNGQGWNGYT
TRBJ2-7,TRBV15,ATSRVPDRGYEQY
TRBJ1-3,TRBV6-6,ASSPRSSGNTIY
TRBJ1-1,TRBV2,ASSVSGVGTEAF
TRBJ1-1,TRBV5-1,ASSSTRTANTEAF
TRBJ2-1,TRBV12-3/TRBV12-4,ASSPQQGGAEQF
TRBJ2-5,TRBV7-8,ASSLGLAAKETQY
TRBJ2-2,TRBV28,ASSLSDYRNTGELF
TRBJ2-1,TRBV7-3,ASSLTGRLNEQF
TRBJ1-4,TRBV7-9,ASSPPLGARVEKLF
TRBJ1-5,TRBV27,ASSSAETGNQPQH
TRBJ2-7,TRBV12-3/TRBV12-4,ASSPDRTSYEQY
TRBJ2-1,TRBV28,ASSSAGTSGRNEQF
TRBJ2-7,TRBV5-6,ASSLGTSAYEQY
TRBJ2-7,TRBV14,ASSQDWTGQGQY
TRBJ2-7,TRBV27,ASSPWTSGTDEQY
TRBJ2-2,TRBV4-2,ASSLARGLADTGELF
TRBJ2-3,TRBV9,ASSVSLRDGTDTQY
TRBJ2-3,TRBV24-1,ATGRQGTDTQY
TRBJ2-7,TRBV9,ASSVGNGRSYEQY
TRBJ2-2,TRBV7-6,ASSVASGRDTGELF
TRBJ2-2,TRBV7-9,ASSSPGSGTGELF
TRBJ2-5,TRBV25-1,ASSGGETQY
TRBJ2-3,TRBV5-1,ASSPTSAHGDTQY
TRBJ2-3,TRBV18,ASSRDAGGILSTDTQY
TRBJ2-2,TRBV19,ASTPRVVRGTGELF
TRBJ1-2,TRBV19,ASRSGQGGGYT
TRBJ2-7,TRBV7-9,ASSGTGTSVSSSYEQY
TRBJ1-6,TRBV5-1,ASSLSAGDNSPLH
TRBJ2-1,TRBV20-1,SARDPGGGGDEQF
TRBJ2-7,TRBV5-4,ASSPGPTGTYEQY
TRBJ1-6,TRBV30,AWSWGGPLH
TRBJ2-3,TRBV29-1,SVGENTQY
TRBJ1-1,TRBV5-6,ASSWPGRMNTEAF
TRBJ1-1,TRBV2,ATSAAGSTEAF
TRBJ2-2,TRBV20-1,SASFFGELF
TRBJ2-3,TRBV24-1,ATSATTVTQY
TRBJ2-5,TRBV5-1,ASSLLAGVETQY
TRBJ2-5,TRBV27,ASSYRAQETQY
TRBJ2-7,TRBV4-2,ASSRLTSGKRDEQY
TRBJ2-7,TRBV29-1,SVRGGVATYEQY